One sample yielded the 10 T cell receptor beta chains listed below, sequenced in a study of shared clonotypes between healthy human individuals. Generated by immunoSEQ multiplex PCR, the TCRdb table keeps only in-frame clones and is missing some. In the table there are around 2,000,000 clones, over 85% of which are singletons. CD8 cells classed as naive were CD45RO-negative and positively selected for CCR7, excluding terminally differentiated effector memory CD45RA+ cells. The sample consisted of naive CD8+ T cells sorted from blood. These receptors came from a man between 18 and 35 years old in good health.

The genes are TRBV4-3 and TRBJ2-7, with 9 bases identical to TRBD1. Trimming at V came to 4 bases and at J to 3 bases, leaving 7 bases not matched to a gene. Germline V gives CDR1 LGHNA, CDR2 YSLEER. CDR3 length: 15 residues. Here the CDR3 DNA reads TGCGCCAGCAGCCTCGGATGGGACAGGGACTACGAGCAGTACTTC. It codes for CASSLGWDRDYEQYF.

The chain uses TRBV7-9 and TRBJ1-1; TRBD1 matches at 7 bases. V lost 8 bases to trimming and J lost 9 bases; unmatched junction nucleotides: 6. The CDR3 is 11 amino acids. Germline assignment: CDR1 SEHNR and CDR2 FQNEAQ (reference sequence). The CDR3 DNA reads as TGTGCCAGCCAGGGGGGACAGAAAGCTTTCTTT. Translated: CASQGGQKAFF.

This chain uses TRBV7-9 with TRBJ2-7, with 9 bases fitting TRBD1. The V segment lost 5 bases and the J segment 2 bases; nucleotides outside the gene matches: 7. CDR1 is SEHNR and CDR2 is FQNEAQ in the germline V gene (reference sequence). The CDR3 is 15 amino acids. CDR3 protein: CASSNGQGITYEQYF. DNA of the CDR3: TGTGCCAGCAGCAACGGACAGGGGATCACCTACGAGCAGTACTTC. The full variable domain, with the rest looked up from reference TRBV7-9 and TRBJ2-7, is DTGVSQNPRHKITKRGQNVTFRCDPISEHNRLYWYRQTLGQGPEFLTYFQNEAQLEKSRLLSDRFSAERPKGSFSTLEIQRTEQGDSAMYLCASSNGQGITYEQYFGPGTRLTVT.

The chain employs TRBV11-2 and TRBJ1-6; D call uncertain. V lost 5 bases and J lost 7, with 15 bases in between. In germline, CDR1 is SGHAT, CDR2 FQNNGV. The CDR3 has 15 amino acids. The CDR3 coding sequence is TGTGCCAGCAGCAACCGGGGAACGGACAATTCACCCCTCCACTTT. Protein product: CASSNRGTDNSPLHF.

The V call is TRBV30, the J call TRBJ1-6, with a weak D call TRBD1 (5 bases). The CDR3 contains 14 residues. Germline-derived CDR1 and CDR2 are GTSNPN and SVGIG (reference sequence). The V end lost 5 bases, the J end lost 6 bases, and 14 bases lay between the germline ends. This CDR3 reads CAWELGGSNSPLHF. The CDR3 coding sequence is TGTGCCTGGGAGCTCGGGGGGAGTAATTCACCCCTCCACTTT.

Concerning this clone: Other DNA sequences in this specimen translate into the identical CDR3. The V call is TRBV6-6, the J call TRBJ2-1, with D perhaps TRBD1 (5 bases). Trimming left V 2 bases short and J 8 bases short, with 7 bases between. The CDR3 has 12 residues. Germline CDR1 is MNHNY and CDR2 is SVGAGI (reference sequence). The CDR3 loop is CASSYTGYEQFF. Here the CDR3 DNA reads TGTGCCAGCAGTTACACAGGCTATGAGCAGTTCTTC.

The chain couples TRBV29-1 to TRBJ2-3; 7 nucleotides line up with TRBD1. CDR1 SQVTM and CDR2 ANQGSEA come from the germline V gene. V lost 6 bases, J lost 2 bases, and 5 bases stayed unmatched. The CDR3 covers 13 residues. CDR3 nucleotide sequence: TGCAGCGTCGAAACAGGGGACACAGATACGCAGTATTTT. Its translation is CSVETGDTDTQYF.

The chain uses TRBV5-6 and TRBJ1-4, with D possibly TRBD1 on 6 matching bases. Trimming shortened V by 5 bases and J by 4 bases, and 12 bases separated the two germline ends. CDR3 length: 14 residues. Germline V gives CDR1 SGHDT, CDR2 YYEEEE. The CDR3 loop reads CASSFRDINEKLFF. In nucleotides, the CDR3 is TGTGCCAGCAGTTTCCGGGACATTAATGAAAAACTGTTTTTT.

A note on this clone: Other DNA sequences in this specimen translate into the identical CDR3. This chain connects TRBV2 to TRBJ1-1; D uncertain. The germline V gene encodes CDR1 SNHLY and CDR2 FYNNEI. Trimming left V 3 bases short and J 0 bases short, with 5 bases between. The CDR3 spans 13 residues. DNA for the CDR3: TGTGCCAGCAGTGAGGGAATGAACACTGAAGCTTTCTTT. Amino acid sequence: CASSEGMNTEAFF.

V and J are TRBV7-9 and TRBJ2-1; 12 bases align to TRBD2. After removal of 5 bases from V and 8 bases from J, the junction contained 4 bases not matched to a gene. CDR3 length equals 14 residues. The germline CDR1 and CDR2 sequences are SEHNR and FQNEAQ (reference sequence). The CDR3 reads CASSPRTSGDEQFF. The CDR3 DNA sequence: TGTGCCAGCAGCCCACGGACTAGCGGGGATGAGCAGTTCTTC.